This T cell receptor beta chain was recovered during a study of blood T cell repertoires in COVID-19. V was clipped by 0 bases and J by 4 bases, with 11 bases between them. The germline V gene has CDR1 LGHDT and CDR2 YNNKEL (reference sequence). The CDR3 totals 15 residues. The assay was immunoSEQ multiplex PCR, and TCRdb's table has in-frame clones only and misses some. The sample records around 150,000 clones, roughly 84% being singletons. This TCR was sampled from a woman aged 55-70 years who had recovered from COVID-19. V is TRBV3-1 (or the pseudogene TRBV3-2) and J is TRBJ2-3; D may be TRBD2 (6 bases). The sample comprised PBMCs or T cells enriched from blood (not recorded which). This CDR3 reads CASSQDGAGSDTQYF. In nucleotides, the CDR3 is TGTGCCAGCAGCCAAGATGGGGCGGGGTCAGATACGCAGTATTTT.